This record covers a single T cell receptor beta chain. The sample comes from a study of long-term antiretroviral therapy in people with HIV. Trimming cost V 2 bases and J 4 bases, with 5 bases left between them. The CDR3 sequence is 12 residues long. Looked up from germline, CDR1 is MNHNS and CDR2 is SASEGT. The libraries were made with immunoSEQ v3.0 at survey level. Measured with immunoSEQ multiplex PCR; TCRdb has only the in-frame clones, and not every one. Of 30,000 to 40,000 clones listed, 85% to 95% are singletons. The chain couples TRBV6-1 to TRBJ2-5; D is ambiguous. This specimen consisted of unsorted PBMCs, obtained approximately 5 years after starting antiretroviral therapy. The sequence was obtained from a woman aged 45-65 years with HIV. CDR3 in amino acids: CASSELGETQYF. CDR3 nucleotide sequence: TGTGCCAGCAGTGAACTAGGAGAGACCCAGTACTTC.